This T cell receptor (beta chain) was captured in a study of blood T cell repertoires in COVID-19. The CDR3 has 13 residues. Trimming took off 0 bases at V and 3 bases at J, with 4 bases between the two ends. Germline CDR1 and CDR2: SGHKS and YYEKEE (reference sequence). Clinical history reported by participants formed the basis on which cohorts were assigned. Original handling: Amplification of reference gene primers provided the estimated nucleated cell counts. Sequenced by immunoSEQ multiplex PCR; TCRdb stores in-frame clones only, minus some. The D gene and trimming were derived from the DNA, and the V and J assignments and clone size from that table. The sample comprises around 450,000 clones, 80% to 95% of which are singletons, and 0.6% rests with the top ten.

The TCR comes from a young man who had recovered from COVID-19. This chain uses TRBV5-5 with TRBJ1-5; D remains unclear. The specimen sequenced was PBMCs or T cells enriched from blood (not recorded which). CDR3 coding DNA: TGTGCCAGCAGCTTGGACACCAATCAGCCCCAGCATTTT. This codes for CASSLDTNQPQHF.